The 4 T cell receptor beta chains given below trace back to one sample, sequenced in a study of T cell changes during pregnancy in multiple sclerosis. Using immunoSEQ multiplex PCR, the repertoire was profiled, and TCRdb retains in-frame clones only, with some absent. The sample lists approximately 97,000 clones; about nine tenths were seen once. Sequenced here: peripheral blood, sampled in the second trimester of pregnancy. The receptors were gathered from a female donor in good health, enrolled as a control in a pregnancy study.

The chain uses TRBV9 and TRBJ1-2; D unclear. Looked up from germline, CDR1 is SGDLS and CDR2 is YYNGEE. V shed 4 bases and J shed 8 bases, with 15 bases lying between them. CDR3 length: 13 residues. CDR3 sequence (DNA): TGTGCCAGCAGCCCTAGCGGGCCGGCGGGCTACACCTTC. Encoded protein: CASSPSGPAGYTF.

The chain combines TRBV18 with TRBJ1-2; 7 nucleotides agree with TRBD1. Germline V gene sequence: CDR1 KGHSH, CDR2 LQKENI. The V segment lost 3 bases and the J segment 3 bases; nucleotides outside the gene matches: 1. The CDR3 extends over 13 amino acids. The CDR3 is CASSPDRDYGYTF. The CDR3 DNA is TGTGCCAGCTCACCCGACAGGGACTATGGCTACACCTTC.

This chain joins TRBV7-2 and TRBJ2-5; D possibly corresponds to TRBD1 (5 bases). Germline CDR1 reads SGHTA; CDR2 reads FQGNSA. The CDR3 has 14 residues. Deletions cut 4 bases from V and 5 bases from J, with 14 bases between. The CDR3 region is CASSSGGQVETQYF. The CDR3 nucleotides read TGTGCCAGCAGCTCGGGTGGACAAGTGGAGACCCAGTACTTC.

The rearrangement uses TRBV19 and TRBJ1-1; D ambiguous. CDR1 is LNHDA, CDR2 SQIVND, per germline (reference sequence). Between the trimmed V and J ends, which lost 4 bases and 0 bases, there was a span of 6 bases. This CDR3 spans 13 amino acids. The CDR3 reads CASSTSMNTEAFF. The CDR3, as DNA: TGTGCCAGTAGTACCTCTATGAACACTGAAGCTTTCTTT.